Listed below are T cell receptor beta chains from one sample, sequenced in a study of blood T cells in healthy people across ages. TCRdb re-analysed the 5' RACE reads in MiXCR, keeping a single row per CDR3 protein. The repertoire has roughly 500,000 distinct CDR3 sequences, under 30% of them found once; the top ten carry 8.7%. In addition, the sample was reused for a study of T cells of mothers and their children.

The source material was blood. Receptor source: a boy younger than 18 in good health. CDR3s include the opening cysteine and the closing phenylalanine or tryptophan. The D gene is left open where the match is weak. Not every row has a clone size; where given, it reads once, few, many or a size class.

V gene	D gene	J gene	clone size	CDR3 length	CDR3 protein	CDR3 DNA
TRBV14	TRBD1	TRBJ1-6	few	17	CASSQHRGHATSSPLHF	TGTGCCAGCAGCCAACACAGGGGGCACGCTACAAGTTCACCCCTCCACTTT
TRBV24-1	.	TRBJ1-2	few	13	CATSDPQSYGYTF	TGTGCCACCAGTGACCCTCAAAGCTATGGCTACACCTTC
TRBV13	TRBD2	TRBJ2-5	.	14	CASMIAGLEETQYF	TGTGCCAGCATGATAGCGGGTTTAGAAGAGACCCAGTACTTC
TRBV6-6	TRBD1	TRBJ2-7	few	15	CASSYGGQDYYEQYF	TGTGCCAGCAGTTACGGGGGACAGGACTACTACGAGCAGTACTTC
TRBV7-2	TRBD1	TRBJ1-3	few	18	CASSFDRALRSSGNTIYF	TGTGCCAGCAGCTTTGACAGGGCCCTCCGAAGCTCTGGAAACACCATATATTTT
TRBV28	.	TRBJ2-5	many	12	CASSRGVETQYF	TGTGCCAGCAGCAGGGGTGTGGAGACCCAGTACTTC
TRBV9	TRBD1	TRBJ1-3	few	16	CASSGSQGAAGNTIYF	TGTGCCAGCAGCGGATCCCAGGGGGCCGCTGGAAACACCATATATTTT
TRBV4-3	.	TRBJ2-1	many	15	CASSQGRSSYNEQFF	TGCGCCAGCAGCCAAGGACGGAGCTCCTACAATGAGCAGTTCTTC
TRBV23-1	TRBD2	TRBJ2-7	few	18	CASGGGLAGLRSHYEQYF	TGCGCCAGCGGGGGGGGACTAGCGGGCTTAAGATCCCACTACGAGCAGTACTTC
TRBV4-2	.	TRBJ2-5	.	14	CASSHSWGQETQYF	TGTGCCAGCAGCCACTCATGGGGACAAGAGACCCAGTACTTC
TRBV7-2	TRBD2	TRBJ2-3	.	16	CASSTGSGSRADTQYF	TGTGCCAGCAGCACCGGTAGCGGGAGTCGGGCAGATACGCAGTATTTT
TRBV12-3/TRBV12-4	TRBD1	TRBJ2-4	.	14	CASGTGTGRTIQYF	TGTGCCAGCGGGACCGGGACAGGGAGGACCATTCAGTACTTC
TRBV30	.	TRBJ1-6	once	15	CAWTSMGEYNSPLHF	TGTGCCTGGACCTCGATGGGGGAATATAATTCACCCCTCCACTTT
TRBV6-2/TRBV6-3	TRBD1	TRBJ2-7	few	14	CASRTGTGGREQYF	TGTGCCAGCAGAACCGGGACAGGGGGCCGCGAGCAGTACTTC
TRBV2	TRBD2	TRBJ2-5	.	11	CASSQGLVKDF	TGTGCCAGCAGCCAAGGACTAGTAAAAGACTTC
TRBV20-1	.	TRBJ2-5	.	12	CSAPFRGETQYF	TGCAGTGCCCCGTTCCGGGGTGAGACCCAGTACTTC
TRBV6-5	TRBD1	TRBJ2-1	few	15	CASSMDRGPYNEQFF	TGTGCCAGCAGTATGGACAGGGGGCCCTACAATGAGCAGTTCTTC
TRBV28	.	TRBJ1-1	.	15	CASSLASRQNTEAFF	TGTGCCAGCAGTTTAGCCAGCCGGCAGAACACTGAAGCTTTCTTT
TRBV28	TRBD1	TRBJ2-7	many	15	CASSLDRESSYEQYF	TGTGCCAGCAGTCTAGACAGGGAGAGCTCCTACGAGCAGTACTTC
TRBV29-1	.	TRBJ2-3	few	14	CSVVGGLGTDTQYF	TGCAGCGTTGTTGGGGGCCTTGGCACAGATACGCAGTATTTT
TRBV21-1	.	TRBJ2-1	.	15	CASSKTSGSADEQFF	TGTGCCAGCAGCAAAACTAGCGGGAGTGCCGATGAGCAGTTCTTC
TRBV29-1	.	TRBJ2-7	.	12	CSVEVGSYEQYF	TGCAGCGTTGAAGTTGGGTCCTACGAGCAGTACTTC
TRBV5-1	TRBD1	TRBJ2-7	once	15	CASSTGDRGPYEQYF	TGCGCCAGCAGCACCGGTGACAGGGGACCCTACGAGCAGTACTTC
TRBV7-2	.	TRBJ2-2	.	13	CASSSLNTGELLF	TGTGCCAGCAGCTCCCTTAACACCGGGGAGCTGCTTTTT
TRBV5-1	.	TRBJ2-5	.	12	CAGSLEGETQYF	TGCGCCGGCAGCTTGGAGGGTGAGACCCAGTACTTC
TRBV7-2	TRBD2	TRBJ2-3	few	16	CASSFPGLAGGIAQYF	TGTGCCAGCAGCTTTCCTGGACTAGCGGGGGGTATTGCGCAGTATTTT
TRBV7-2	.	TRBJ2-7	few	14	CASSLESGSYEQYF	TGTGCCAGCAGCTTAGAATCCGGCTCCTACGAGCAGTACTTC
TRBV5-1	.	TRBJ1-1	few	16	CASSLPNTGFNTEAFF	TGCGCCAGCAGCTTGCCAAACACAGGATTTAACACCGAAGCTTTCTTT
TRBV7-9	TRBD1	TRBJ1-4	few	14	CASSRGTGGEKLFF	TGTGCCAGCAGCCGAGGGACAGGGGGTGAAAAACTGTTTTTT
TRBV9	.	TRBJ2-1	few	13	CASSGQLYNEQFF	TGTGCCAGCAGTGGACAGTTATACAATGAGCAGTTCTTC
TRBV9	.	TRBJ1-1	few	13	CASSVEPNTEAFF	TGTGCCAGCAGCGTAGAACCGAACACTGAAGCTTTCTTT
TRBV6-2/TRBV6-3	TRBD1	TRBJ2-7	.	12	CASTAGTGGDYF	TGTGCCAGCACCGCAGGGACAGGGGGCGATTACTTC
TRBV29-1	.	TRBJ2-2	many	12	CSVEGPTGELFF	TGCAGCGTTGAAGGGCCAACTGGGGAGCTGTTTTTT
TRBV27	TRBD1	TRBJ2-1	few	15	CASGLTGGPYNEQFF	TGTGCCAGCGGTTTAACAGGGGGACCCTACAATGAGCAGTTCTTC
TRBV9	TRBD1	TRBJ1-2	.	13	CASSVTGGLGYTF	TGTGCCAGCAGCGTCACAGGGGGGCTTGGCTACACCTTC
TRBV12-3/TRBV12-4	TRBD1	TRBJ1-1	.	14	CASSATTGRPEAFF	TGTGCCAGCAGTGCAACGACAGGGAGGCCTGAAGCTTTCTTT
TRBV28	.	TRBJ1-4	.	19	CASSLVAGQSFTTNEKLFF	TGTGCCAGCAGTTTAGTTGCGGGGCAGAGTTTTACAACTAATGAAAAACTGTTTTTT